The T cell receptor beta chain described here comes from a study of T-cell reconstitution after alpha-beta-depleted transplantation in children. Regarding the study as a whole: It was newly produced T cells that mostly accounted for T-cell counts and diversity one year after transplant. At around two months after transplant, the alpha-beta T cells were reportedly derived from several hundred expanded clones that came from non-depleted graft cells. From surviving recipient T cells and thymic progenitors came the high day-60 TCRbeta diversity observed in some patients.

For TCRbeta, the library was prepared with unique molecular identifiers. TCRdb processed the PCR reads anew with MiXCR; each CDR3 protein has one entry. Altogether hundreds of thousands of distinct CDR3 sequences are present, less than 15% being singletons, with the ten largest covering around 0.76%. Germline V gene data show CDR1 as LNHDA and CDR2 as SQIVND (reference sequence). The CDR3 contains 14 residues. V was trimmed by 4 bases and J by 11 bases, leaving 18 bases between them. With regard to this clonotype: Its antigen is still unknown.

V is TRBV19 and J is TRBJ1-5; perhaps TRBD1 as D (5 bases). The sample consisted of PBMCs, taken before TCRalphabeta/CD19-depleted stem cell transplant. The sequence derives from a girl aged 2 to 9 with congenital amegakaryocytic thrombocytopenia, due to receive a stem cell transplant. The CDR3 DNA is TGTGCCAGTAGTACAGCCGTGACAGATCCTGCCCAGCATTTT. Encoded protein: CASSTAVTDPAQHF.